The rows below give T cell receptor beta chains drawn from one sample of a study of Tregs in tolerant kidney transplant recipients. Produced via immunoSEQ multiplex PCR; TCRdb's table is partial and in-frame only. This table holds fewer than 150,000 clones, about 90% found once. Sequencing was performed on CD4+ T cells from blood. The receptors shown here come from a human donor in good health. Both conserved end residues are trimmed from each CDR3. D genes are given only for firm matches.

v_gene	d_gene	len	j_gene	CDR3aa
TRBV9	.	12	TRBJ1-2	ASNPIRADYGYT
TRBV6-5	TRBD1	13	TRBJ1-2	ASSQGGQALYGYT
TRBV4-1	.	11	TRBJ1-1	ASSRPGQFEAF
TRBV9	.	13	TRBJ2-3	ASRAAGHRTDTQY
TRBV30	.	14	TRBJ1-2	AWSVGADGLGYGYT
TRBV7-2	.	12	TRBJ2-4	ASSPFVAKNIQY
TRBV4-1	.	13	TRBJ2-3	ASSHLGQRTDTQY
TRBV6-5	.	9	TRBJ2-1	ASRGRDEQF
TRBV6-5	TRBD1	13	TRBJ1-1	ASSYRGRGNTEAF
TRBV2	TRBD2	12	TRBJ2-7	ASRGTSGGYEQY
TRBV18	.	14	TRBJ1-1	ASSPPWGPPNTEAF
TRBV20-1	TRBD1	9	TRBJ1-2	SARTGYGYT
TRBV7-7	.	11	TRBJ1-6	ASSLGPNSPLH
TRBV15	TRBD2	12	TRBJ2-1	ATSRDIASGEQF
TRBV18	TRBD2	9	TRBJ2-1	ASTSIAGMF
TRBV6-5	.	12	TRBJ1-5	ASTRLGGQEPQH
TRBV5-8	TRBD2	12	TRBJ2-7	ASLERGYSYEQY
TRBV2	TRBD1	12	TRBJ1-2	ASSIQGIDYGYT
TRBV12-5	.	14	TRBJ2-3	ASGTDSLAFTDTQY
TRBV28	.	10	TRBJ2-2	ASRFGSGELF
TRBV5-1	.	12	TRBJ2-5	ASSLVPGDTSPD
TRBV10-1	.	14	TRBJ2-2	ASSEWTLTGTGELF
TRBV6-4	.	12	TRBJ2-5	ASNPIRELGTQY
TRBV18	.	17	TRBJ2-6	ASSPNFINGRTGANVLT
TRBV2	.	11	TRBJ1-2	ASSAQGGYGYT
TRBV15	.	14	TRBJ1-5	ATSRETGTSNQPQH
TRBV29-1	.	10	TRBJ1-3	SVEGASSTIY
TRBV7-3	TRBD1	12	TRBJ1-6	ASSLRDSNSPLH
TRBV7-2	TRBD1	13	TRBJ2-7	ASSLEGQVPYEQY
TRBV29-1	.	11	TRBJ2-5	SVSQIRQETQY
TRBV27	TRBD2	14	TRBJ2-1	ASSLEWLAGVGEQF
TRBV6-5	TRBD1	13	TRBJ1-1	ASRHDRVGNTEAF
TRBV11-1	.	12	TRBJ1-1	ASSPHLQGTEAF
TRBV5-1	.	11	TRBJ1-2	ASSLMGSNGYT
TRBV18	.	12	TRBJ2-6	ASSGDSGANVLT
TRBV5-1	.	12	TRBJ1-5	ASSLYGGKEPQH
TRBV5-1	TRBD1	13	TRBJ2-2	ASSQTGGDTGELF
TRBV5-1	TRBD2	15	TRBJ2-5	ASSVGLAGRDQETQY
TRBV19	TRBD1	11	TRBJ1-1	ASSDRGFSEAF
TRBV5-1	TRBD2	14	TRBJ2-1	ASSWTYLAGPNEQF
TRBV5-6	.	14	TRBJ1-5	ASSFGAPNPNQPQH
TRBV7-2	.	11	TRBJ2-7	ASSLTGPYEQY
TRBV7-9	TRBD1	13	TRBJ2-3	ASSLTTGVTDTQY
TRBV6-5	.	13	TRBJ2-3	ASSYSIPGRDTQY
TRBV5-5	TRBD1	14	TRBJ1-5	ASSTQTGASNQPQH
TRBV18	.	13	TRBJ2-6	ASSLDNSGANVLT
TRBV25-1	.	11	TRBJ1-3	ASSGFSGNTIY
TRBV7-9	TRBD1	15	TRBJ1-5	ASSLTPTDRRNQPQH
TRBV4-1	.	12	TRBJ1-1	ASSQIQGITEAF
TRBV30	TRBD1	15	TRBJ1-5	AWSNPGQGGNSQPQH
TRBV2	.	12	TRBJ1-5	ASSVQSSNQPQH